This passage covers 26 T cell receptor beta chains from one sample sequenced in a study of cytomegalovirus exposure and HLA in healthy donors. The PCR used 60 Vbeta and 13 Jbeta primers. Profiled with immunoSEQ multiplex PCR; TCRdb holds only in-frame clones, not every one. The sample has 55,000 to 65,000 clones, and its top ten clones hold roughly 4%. Material for sequencing was PBMCs. Receptor source: a young woman in good health and CMV-seronegative.

The chain links TRBV7-9 to TRBJ2-1, with 9 bases matching TRBD1. This CDR3 has 11 residues. Germline V CDR1 and CDR2: SEHNR, FQNEAQ (reference sequence). V lost 5 bases and J lost 15; bases outside the gene matches: 5. The CDR3 nucleotides are TGTGCCAGCAGCCGACAGGGGGTGGGGTTCTTC. Its protein product is CASSRQGVGFF.

The V call is TRBV9, the J call TRBJ2-1, with 9 bases fitting TRBD1. CDR1 is SGDLS, CDR2 YYNGEE, per germline. J gave up 9 bases and V 3 bases, and 7 bases lay outside the gene matches. The CDR3 runs 14 residues. CDR3 bases: TGTGCCAGCAGCGCCGGGACAGGGATGATTGAGCAGTTCTTC. Protein: CASSAGTGMIEQFF.

The chain employs TRBV5-1 and TRBJ1-1, with D perhaps matching TRBD1 (6 bases). Trimming took 4 bases from V and 8 from J, leaving 15 bases between them. The CDR3 has 13 amino acids. Germline V gene sequence: CDR1 SGHRS, CDR2 YFSETQ. CDR3 sequence reads: CASSPNREPEAFF. The CDR3, as DNA: TGCGCCAGCAGCCCCAACAGGGAGCCCGAAGCTTTCTTT. Drawing the rest from reference TRBV5-1 and TRBJ1-1, the complete variable domain is KAGVTQTPRYLIKTRGQQVTLSCSPISGHRSVSWYQQTPGQGLQFLFEYFSETQRNKGNFPGRFSGRQFSNSRSEMNVSTLELGDSALYLCASSPNREPEAFFGQGTRLTVV.

The chain links TRBV5-1 to TRBJ2-7; 9 nucleotides align to TRBD1. CDR1 is SGHRS and CDR2 is YFSETQ in the germline V gene. This CDR3 spans 14 amino acids. V shed 0 bases, J shed 6 bases, and the junction held 4 bases outside the gene matches. CDR3 in amino acids: CASSLEQGAFEQYF. DNA of the CDR3: TGCGCCAGCAGCTTGGAACAGGGGGCCTTCGAGCAGTACTTC.

This chain connects TRBV5-6 to TRBJ2-7; possibly TRBD2 for D (6 bases). Trimming shortened V by 4 bases and J by 0 bases, and 11 bases separated the two germline ends. CDR3 length: 14 amino acids. CDR1 SGHDT and CDR2 YYEEEE come from the germline V gene. CDR3 DNA sequence: TGTGCCAGCAGCCAAGGGACTGACTCCTACGAGCAGTACTTC. Amino acid sequence: CASSQGTDSYEQYF. The full variable domain, rest sourced from reference TRBV5-6 and TRBJ2-7, is DAGVTQSPTHLIKTRGQQVTLRCSPKSGHDTVSWYQQALGQGPQFIFQYYEEEERQRGNFPDRFSGHQFPNYSSELNVNALLLGDSALYLCASSQGTDSYEQYFGPGTRLTVT.

The chain combines TRBV30 with TRBJ1-2; D remains unclear. V was trimmed by 3 bases and J by 4 bases, leaving 24 bases between them. Germline V lookup: CDR1 GTSNPN, CDR2 SVGIG (reference sequence). The CDR3 loop spans 17 amino acids. CDR3 bases: TGTGCCTGGAGACCCTCGACGCATAGCCGACCCATCTATGGCTACACCTTC. It encodes CAWRPSTHSRPIYGYTF.

The rearrangement uses TRBV5-4 and TRBJ1-2, with TRBD1 matching 7 bases. The J segment lost 1 base and the V segment lost 5 bases, leaving 5 bases of the junction unmatched. Germline V gene data show CDR1 as SGHNT and CDR2 as YYREEE (reference sequence). The CDR3 runs to 14 residues. The CDR3 is CASSSTGLNYGYTF. The CDR3 bases are TGTGCCAGCAGTTCGACAGGGCTTAACTATGGCTACACCTTC.

The chain uses TRBV6-5 and TRBJ1-2, with D hard to call. Trimming removed 0 bases from V and 7 bases from J, with 9 bases in between. CDR3 size: 13 residues. Germline V gene lookup returns CDR1 MNHEY and CDR2 SVGAGI. CDR3 sequence (DNA): TGTGCCAGCAGTTACTCGACTGGTTTTGGCTACACCTTC. Residues: CASSYSTGFGYTF.

The rearrangement links TRBV6-5 to TRBJ2-3, with D possibly being TRBD2 (6 bases). V lost 4 bases and J 1 base, leaving 15 bases between the germline ends. The germline gives CDR1 MNHEY, CDR2 SVGAGI. This CDR3 is built from 16 residues. The CDR3 is CASSSLAAARTDTQYF. In DNA form, the CDR3 reads TGTGCCAGCAGTTCTTTAGCGGCCGCTCGCACAGATACGCAGTATTTT.

The chain recombines TRBV11-3 with TRBJ2-7; TRBD2 matches at 7 bases. The CDR3 has 16 amino acids. The V and J ends lost 3 bases and 1 base, in that order; junction bases with no gene match: 9. CDR1 is SGHNT, CDR2 YENEEA, per germline. The CDR3 loop is CASSFSGGRGSYEQYF. Here the CDR3 DNA reads TGTGCCAGCAGCTTCTCCGGGGGGAGAGGGTCCTACGAGCAGTACTTC. The full variable domain, in which reference TRBV11-3 and TRBJ2-7 provide the parts outside the CDR3, is EAGVVQSPRYKIIEKKQPVAFWCNPISGHNTLYWYLQNLGQGPELLIRYENEEAVDDSQLPKDRFSAERLKGVDSTLKIQPAELGDSAVYLCASSFSGGRGSYEQYFGPGTRLTVT.

Here the CDR3 DNA reads TGTGCCAGCAGCGTAGTCGAGGGTGGCGGCTATGGCTACACCTTC. Translating it yields CASSVVEGGGYGYTF. The genes are TRBV9 and TRBJ1-2; D is unresolved. Deletions cut 0 bases from V and 4 bases from J, with 13 bases between. In germline, CDR1 is SGDLS, CDR2 YYNGEE. The CDR3 covers 15 residues. Combining the CDR3 with reference TRBV9 and TRBJ1-2 gives the whole variable domain DSGVTQTPKHLITATGQRVTLRCSPRSGDLSVYWYQQSLDQGLQFLIQYYNGEERAKGNILERFSAQQFPDLHSELNLSSLELGDSALYFCASSVVEGGGYGYTFGSGTRLTVV.

V gene TRBV10-2 combines with J gene TRBJ2-3; D remains unclear. Germline V gene data show CDR1 as WSHSY and CDR2 as SAAADI. This CDR3 is 13 amino acids long. V gave up 6 bases and J gave up 0 bases, with 7 bases separating them. The CDR3 region has the DNA TGCGCCAGCAGGGGCAGCAGCACAGATACGCAGTATTTT. This translates into CASRGSSTDTQYF.

V gene TRBV27 combines with J gene TRBJ2-5; D might be TRBD1 (6 bases). The CDR3 contains 14 residues. Germline V CDR1 and CDR2: MNHEY, SMNVEV (reference sequence). Trimming took 3 bases from V and 4 from J, leaving 12 bases between them. CDR3 in amino acids: CASSLGAVLETQYF. Here the CDR3 DNA reads TGTGCCAGCAGTTTGGGGGCAGTTTTAGAGACCCAGTACTTC.

The chain has TRBV28 and TRBJ2-7; D ambiguous. V was trimmed by 7 bases and J by 7 bases, leaving 14 bases between them. Looked up from germline, CDR1 is MDHEN and CDR2 is SYDVKM. The CDR3 sequence is 12 residues long. The CDR3 protein is CASKTDPSEQYF. The CDR3 DNA is TGTGCCAGCAAAACAGACCCCTCGGAGCAGTACTTC.

This rearrangement joins TRBV9 to TRBJ2-1; 9 bases match TRBD1. The CDR3 is 16 residues long. In germline, CDR1 is SGDLS, CDR2 YYNGEE. The ends lost 5 bases at V and 10 bases at J; junction bases unmatched: 16. CDR3 sequence reads: CASREHGQGPTGEQFF. CDR3 bases: TGTGCCAGCAGGGAACACGGACAGGGGCCCACGGGAGAGCAGTTCTTC. Supplemented by reference TRBV9 and TRBJ2-1, the full variable domain reads DSGVTQTPKHLITATGQRVTLRCSPRSGDLSVYWYQQSLDQGLQFLIQYYNGEERAKGNILERFSAQQFPDLHSELNLSSLELGDSALYFCASREHGQGPTGEQFFGPGTRLTVL.

The rearrangement links TRBV19 to TRBJ2-7, with a possible D match to TRBD1 (6 bases). The CDR3 is 13 amino acids. Trimming left V 6 bases short and J 1 base short, with 10 bases between. The germline V gene has CDR1 LNHDA and CDR2 SQIVND (reference sequence). The CDR3 sequence is CASRLQGSYEQYF. DNA for the CDR3: TGTGCCAGTAGACTTCAGGGGTCCTACGAGCAGTACTTC. Full variable domain (missing parts from reference TRBV19 and TRBJ2-7): DGGITQSPKYLFRKEGQNVTLSCEQNLNHDAMYWYRQDPGQGLRLIYYSQIVNDFQKGDIAEGYSVSREKKESFPLTVTSAQKNPTAFYLCASRLQGSYEQYFGPGTRLTVT.

The chain links TRBV19 to TRBJ2-7, with a possible D match to TRBD2 (6 bases). CDR1 and CDR2 (germline): LNHDA, SQIVND (reference sequence). The V end was cut by 8 bases, the J end by 0 bases, with 11 bases between. CDR3 length: 13 amino acids. CDR3 protein: CASRGGSSYEQYF. CDR3 DNA sequence: TGTGCCAGTCGGGGAGGAAGCTCCTACGAGCAGTACTTC.

This chain links TRBV6-5 with TRBJ2-1; TRBD2 might be the D (5 bases). Per germline, CDR1 MNHEY and CDR2 SVGAGI. CDR3 length: 14 amino acids. V was pared by 0 bases and J by 6 bases, with 9 bases between. CDR3 sequence (DNA): TGTGCCAGCAGTTACTCATACGGGGTCAATGAGCAGTTCTTC. Protein sequence: CASSYSYGVNEQFF.

The V gene is TRBV2, the J gene TRBJ1-1, with TRBD1 as a possible D gene (6 bases). This CDR3 is 13 amino acids long. The V gene lost 8 bases and the J gene lost 1 base, with 11 bases spanning the gap. Germline CDR1 is SNHLY and CDR2 is FYNNEI. Here the CDR3 reads CASGGQPNTEAFF. CDR3 DNA sequence: TGTGCCAGCGGCGGACAGCCGAACACTGAAGCTTTCTTT.

The chain combines TRBV27 with TRBJ2-5; a weak D match, TRBD2 (6 bases). The germline CDR1 and CDR2 sequences are MNHEY and SMNVEV (reference sequence). The ends were cut back, 1 base at V and 0 bases at J, with 9 bases in the middle. The CDR3 is 15 residues long. CDR3 in amino acids: CASSLYGSNQETQYF. The CDR3 DNA sequence: TGTGCCAGCAGTTTATACGGGAGTAACCAAGAGACCCAGTACTTC.

The chain combines TRBV18 with TRBJ1-5; D uncertain. Germline-derived CDR1 and CDR2 are KGHSH and LQKENI. The CDR3 has 15 amino acids. Between the trimmed V and J ends, which lost 4 bases and 0 bases, there was a span of 10 bases. The CDR3 DNA is TGTGCCAGCTCACGTACACCGTATAGCAATCAGCCCCAGCATTTT. Translating gives CASSRTPYSNQPQHF.

The chain has TRBV19 and TRBJ1-4, with 8 bases fitting TRBD1. This CDR3 comprises 14 residues. Trimming took 4 bases from V and 5 from J; bases not matched to a gene: 3. Germline V gene sequence: CDR1 LNHDA, CDR2 SQIVND (reference sequence). Here the CDR3 DNA reads TGTGCCAGTAGTACAAGACAGGGGAATGAAAAACTGTTTTTT. It specifies CASSTRQGNEKLFF.

The V and J genes are TRBV5-1 and TRBJ2-2; TRBD2 might be the D (5 bases). The CDR3 covers 16 residues. Germline CDR1 reads SGHRS; CDR2 reads YFSETQ. Deletions cut 2 bases from V and 6 bases from J, with 17 bases between. The CDR3 DNA is TGCGCCAGCAGCTTCATGATTGGGTTGGAGGCCGGGGAGCTGTTTTTT. Its protein is CASSFMIGLEAGELFF.

The chain combines TRBV30 with TRBJ2-5; 11 bases align to TRBD2. Germline V gene lookup returns CDR1 GTSNPN and CDR2 SVGIG (reference sequence). Losses at the gene ends were 1 base for V and 1 base for J; bases not matched to a gene: 8. This CDR3 contains 17 residues. The CDR3 DNA reads TGTGCCTGGAGTGCGGGACTAGCGGCGAGCCTCCAAGAGACCCAGTACTTC. It specifies CAWSAGLAASLQETQYF.

V gene TRBV29-1 combines with J gene TRBJ1-3; a possible D gene is TRBD1 (5 bases). The CDR3 has 13 residues. The V end lost 4 bases, the J end lost 0 bases, and 7 bases lay between the germline ends. Per the germline V gene, CDR1 is SQVTM and CDR2 is ANQGSEA. For the CDR3, the DNA is TGCAGCGTTGGAAGGGGCTCTGGAAACACCATATATTTT. As protein: CSVGRGSGNTIYF.

The rearrangement joins TRBV30 to TRBJ2-1; TRBD2 matches at 8 bases. V gave up 4 bases and J gave up 5 bases; unmatched junction bases: 4. There are 13 residues in the CDR3. Per germline, CDR1 GTSNPN and CDR2 SVGIG (reference sequence). The CDR3 region is CAWMRGADNEQFF. In DNA, the CDR3 is TGTGCCTGGATGCGGGGGGCGGACAATGAGCAGTTCTTC.